This TCR beta chain was documented in a study of neurological immune-mediated disorders. MiXCR, run by TCRdb on the 5' RACE reads, gives a single entry per CDR3 protein. The sample has approximately 51,000 distinct CDR3 sequences, approximately 3.5% seen once. This clonotype was recorded many times. The CDR3 spans 15 residues. V lost 6 bases and J 2 bases, leaving 13 bases between the germline ends. The rearrangement joins TRBV12-3 or TRBV12-4 to TRBJ2-2; D is unresolved. Sequencing was performed on PBMCs. This clonotype originated in a man aged 35 to 55 with multiple sclerosis. The CDR3 DNA sequence: TGTGCCAGCAGCTTGGGTACAGAAAACACCGGGGAGCTGTTTTTT. Its translation: CASSLGTENTGELFF.